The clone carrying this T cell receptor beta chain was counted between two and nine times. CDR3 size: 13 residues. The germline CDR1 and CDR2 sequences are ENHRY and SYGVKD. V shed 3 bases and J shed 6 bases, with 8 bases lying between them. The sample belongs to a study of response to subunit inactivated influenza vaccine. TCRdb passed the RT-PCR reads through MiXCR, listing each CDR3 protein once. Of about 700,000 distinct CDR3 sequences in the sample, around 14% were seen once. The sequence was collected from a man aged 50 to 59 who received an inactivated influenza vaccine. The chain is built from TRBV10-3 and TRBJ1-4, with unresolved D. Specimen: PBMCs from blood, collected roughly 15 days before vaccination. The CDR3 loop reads CAISEVGDEKLFF. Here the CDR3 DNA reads TGTGCCATCAGTGAAGTTGGAGATGAAAAACTGTTTTTT.